The 10 T cell receptor beta chains in this list originate from one sample, sequenced in a study of T-cell memory formation after mild COVID-19. TCRdb re-derived calls from the 5' RACE reads in MiXCR, one entry per CDR3 protein. Of fewer than 650,000 distinct CDR3 sequences in the sample, around 16% are singletons; the top ten hold roughly 8%. The sequencing input was PBMCs or a T cell subset sorted from them (not recorded which). These receptors were collected from an adult woman who had mild COVID-19 (a few samples of this study predate the infection). Cell type and time point are not known.

V gene TRBV9 combines with J gene TRBJ2-3; 8 bases are shared with TRBD1. The V segment lost 5 bases and the J segment 4 bases; nucleotides outside the gene matches: 6. Looked up from germline, CDR1 is SGDLS and CDR2 is YYNGEE. This CDR3 comprises 14 residues. For the CDR3, the DNA is TGTGCCAGCAGTAGACAGGGGCGCGCAGATACGCAGTATTTT. This translates into CASSRQGRADTQYF. Full variable domain (rest looked up from reference TRBV9 and TRBJ2-3): DSGVTQTPKHLITATGQRVTLRCSPRSGDLSVYWYQQSLDQGLQFLIQYYNGEERAKGNILERFSAQQFPDLHSELNLSSLELGDSALYFCASSRQGRADTQYFGPGTRLTVL.

This clonotype was seen a few times. The chain links TRBV4-1 to TRBJ1-4; D unresolved. CDR3 size: 13 residues. V lost 4 bases to trimming and J lost 3 bases, with 6 bases between them. Germline V gene sequence: CDR1 MGHRA, CDR2 YSYEKL. DNA of the CDR3: TGCGCCAGCAGCCGGTTATCTAATGAAAAACTGTTTTTT. Translation gives CASSRLSNEKLFF.

This chain uses TRBV12-3 or TRBV12-4 with TRBJ2-6; D remains unclear. The germline V and J ends were trimmed by 6 bases and 1 base, with 7 bases remaining between them. The CDR3 runs 14 residues. This CDR3 is CASRYWSGANVLTF. The CDR3 coding sequence is TGTGCCAGCAGATACTGGTCTGGGGCCAACGTCCTGACTTTC.

The table lists this clonotype with a few counts. The chain joins TRBV29-1 to TRBJ2-2; D remains unclear. The CDR3 is made up of 13 amino acids. Germline V CDR1 and CDR2: SQVTM, ANQGSEA. The CDR3 DNA sequence: TGCAAGGTTCTTACGATCGCGGCCGGGGAGCTGTTTTTT. Protein sequence: CKVLTIAAGELFF.

The chain is built from TRBV7-9 and TRBJ1-2, with a possible D match to TRBD1 (6 bases). Germline V gene lookup returns CDR1 SEHNR and CDR2 FQNEAQ (reference sequence). This CDR3 has 15 residues. Trimming pared 0 bases from V and 3 bases from J, leaving 11 bases between. The CDR3 DNA is TGTGCCAGCAGCTTAGCTGGGGGGCAGCACTATGGCTACACCTTC. Protein product: CASSLAGGQHYGYTF.

The chain links TRBV20-1 to TRBJ1-5; 7 bases are a match to TRBD1. The CDR3 totals 13 residues. Unmatched junction bases numbered 2, after V lost 4 bases and J lost 2 bases. Looked up from germline, CDR1 is DFQATT and CDR2 is SNEGSKA (reference sequence). DNA for the CDR3: TGCAGTGCTAAAGGGGGCGGCAATCAGCCCCAGCATTTT. Translated, it gives CSAKGGGNQPQHF.

This rearrangement joins TRBV7-2 to TRBJ2-3, with 10 bases fitting TRBD1. Germline loops: CDR1 SGHTA, CDR2 FQGNSA. This CDR3 has 17 residues. Trimming removed 5 bases from V and 3 bases from J; junction bases left unmatched: 11. CDR3 nucleotide sequence: TGTGCCAGCAGCCGAACCGGGACAGGGGTTATAACAGATACGCAGTATTTT. It yields the protein CASSRTGTGVITDTQYF.

This sequence joins TRBV11-3 and TRBJ1-4, with D possibly matching TRBD1 (6 bases). Trimming pared 3 bases from V and 7 bases from J, leaving 12 bases between. Germline CDR1 SGHNT, CDR2 YENEEA. The CDR3 totals 14 residues. CDR3 amino acids: CASSFGGGIEKLFF. CDR3 DNA sequence: TGTGCCAGCAGCTTCGGGGGCGGCATTGAAAAACTGTTTTTT.

This clonotype appeared a few times. J is TRBJ1-1 and V is TRBV6-1; D unresolved. The V end was cut by 3 bases, the J end by 1 base, with 9 bases between. Germline values: CDR1 MNHNS, CDR2 SASEGT. The CDR3 contains 14 residues. CDR3 protein: CASSDGVSNTEAFF. CDR3 bases: TGTGCCAGCAGTGACGGGGTCTCGAACACTGAAGCTTTCTTT.

This chain joins TRBV29-1 and TRBJ2-6, with D possibly matching TRBD2 (5 bases). CDR3 length: 15 residues. Germline-derived CDR1 and CDR2 are SQVTM and ANQGSEA. The V gene lost 6 bases and the J gene lost 0 bases, with 12 bases spanning the gap. The CDR3 nucleotides read TGCAGCGTCTTCGGACTTTTCTCTGGGGCCAACGTCCTGACTTTC. This sequence encodes CSVFGLFSGANVLTF.